This record covers a single T cell receptor (beta chain). Its antigen has not been determined. The sample holds no much larger clone one base away, and base qualities are not on file. This entry comes from a study of long-term antiretroviral therapy in people with HIV (dated by TCRdb to between 2021 and 2024). Notes on the research overall: The earliest samples were collected roughly a decade before the 2015 WHO recommendation for immediate ART, at a time when ART was usually postponed until CD4 counts fell. A retrospective serial study tested whether changes in peripheral blood TRB repertoire composition and diversity were associated with ART initiation and durable HIV suppression. The cohort contributed fewer than 200 cryopreserved PBMC samples from about 30 adults with confirmed HIV infection, collected serially over a mean of around six years (range 1-12). Among the 25 to 35 participants with HIV, about a dozen were female. Test extractions of a monoclonal T-cell line alongside 30 to 35 polyclonal samples showed no cross-contamination during QIAcube processing. Broader findings and caveats from the paper: Compared with controls, HIV repertoires had narrower CDR3 length ranges, and the network structure pointed to an antigen-experienced repertoire that shifted only slightly toward naive after ART. Owing to limited PBMC availability, only the TCR beta chain was sequenced, without alpha chain pairing. Because pre-ART samples had limited cell numbers, profiling was done on unsorted PBMC rather than on sorted CD4+ and CD8+ T cells. The samples span the years 2004 to 2017, and the ART regimens used may be less effective than current regimens. The repertoire was dominated across all time points by expanded TRB clones identified before ART initiation, although this dominance was seen to fluctuate and to decrease in many PLHIV after ART. A significant increase in TRB diversity was found to be associated with ART initiation, although TRB diversity was observed to remain significantly below that of transplant donor controls even after long-term ART. No data were available on ART adherence, viral resistance or therapy changes, limiting inferences about post-ART repertoire changes.

Sequencing of the TRB variable region was done with the immunoSEQ hsTCRB v3.0 assay at survey level resolution. The target sequencing depth for TRB was about 40,000-55,000 T-cell genomes per sample. TRB libraries were pooled and sequenced on an Illumina MiSeq using a v3 150-cycle kit. The paper's processing steps were these. Repertoire analysis was run in R within a reproducible Nextflow workflow that covered QC, data transformation and analysis. LymphoSeq2, an R package for exploring AIRR-Seq data, was used to implement custom analyses. After excluding a handful of samples that yielded fewer than 5000 total TRB sequences, some 190 HIV repertoires remained for analysis. Of the approximately 190 retained HIV repertoires, approximately 57 were collected before and roughly 130 after ART initiation. Each repertoire was downsampled to 5000 TRB nucleotide sequences, and summary statistics were averaged across 100 downsampling iterations. Only TRB sequences with CDR3 regions of at least seven amino acids were retained for analysis. Two measures captured diversity: a Shannon entropy-derived clonality score and the Gini coefficient. In the repertoire networks, any two of the top 5000 CDR3 amino acid sequences were linked whenever the two sequences differed by an edit distance of one. For TRB CDR3 amino acid sequences, GLIPH2 was used to predict antigen specificity groups and MHC restriction. To flag known associations with CMV, EBV, HIV or tissue antigens, CDR3 amino acid sequences were compared against VDJdb and McPAS-TCR. Pre-ART, post-ART and control groups were compared with Wilcoxon signed-rank tests and Holm-Bonferroni correction. TCRdb mirrors the immuneACCESS table, restricted to in-frame sequences. Some clones are absent from its copies; in checked studies, under half trace to an unresolved V gene, and the reason for the others is unknown. That table is the source of V, J and clone size, and D and trimming were worked out from the DNA. The sample yields 20,000 to 25,000 clones; roughly four fifths were counted once. About a quarter of the sample is held by the ten biggest clonotypes.

Sequences SGHAT (CDR1) and FQNNGV (CDR2) are obtained from the germline V gene. From its cysteine to its phenylalanine, the CDR3 spans 14 amino acids. Left in the record is the CDR3 DNA by itself, 42 bases read in frame from the first base. Clipping removes 5 bases from V and 4 bases from J, with 4 as the unmatched junction base count. Participants were included only if at least one PBMC sample before ART initiation and at least two post-ART samples were available. All participants with HIV were treated in the United States of America. Before DNA extraction, cryopreserved samples containing about 1-10 million PBMC were thawed and washed. At the time of the earliest PBMC sample for each participant with HIV, ages ranged from roughly 23 to 60 years. PBMC samples from each participant spanned 1-4 timepoints before ART initiation and 2-8 timepoints after ART initiation, with a median of 7 samples. For every participant, serial HIV viral load, CD4+ T-cell count, ART history and demographic data were obtained. Genomic DNA was extracted from unsorted PBMC with a Qiagen kit on a QIAcube, processed in batches of 12 samples.

The chain is encoded by TRBV11-2 joined to TRBJ1-4, with 7 bases in between that match TRBD1. The origin of this receptor is a middle-aged man with HIV. The input for sequencing was unsorted PBMCs, taken 0.4 years after starting antiretroviral therapy. In nucleotides, the sequence is TGTGCCAGCAGCCGGGGACAGCTTAATGAAAAACTGTTTTTT. Its coded protein is CASSRGQLNEKLFF. The full variable domain, completed from the reference TRBV11-2 and TRBJ1-4 proteins outside the CDR3, reads EAGVAQSPRYKIIEKRQSVAFWCNPISGHATLYWYQQILGQGPKLLIQFQNNGVVDDSQLPKDRFSAERLKGVDSTLKIQPAKLEDSAVYLCASSRGQLNEKLFFGSGTQLSVL.